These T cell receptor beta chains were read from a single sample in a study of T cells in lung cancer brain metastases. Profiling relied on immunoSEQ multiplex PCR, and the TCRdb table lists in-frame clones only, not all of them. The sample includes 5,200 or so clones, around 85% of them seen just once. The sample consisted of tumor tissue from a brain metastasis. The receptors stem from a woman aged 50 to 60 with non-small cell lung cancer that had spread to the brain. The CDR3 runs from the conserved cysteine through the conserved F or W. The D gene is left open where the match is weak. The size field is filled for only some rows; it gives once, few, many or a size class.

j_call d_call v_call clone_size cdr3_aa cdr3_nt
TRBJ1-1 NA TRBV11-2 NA CASSATNLGNAEAFF TGTGCCAGCAGCGCCACGAACTTGGGCAACGCTGAAGCTTTCTTT
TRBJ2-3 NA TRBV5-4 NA CASSSDQGSTDTQYF TGTGCCAGCAGCTCCGACCAAGGCAGCACAGATACGCAGTATTTT
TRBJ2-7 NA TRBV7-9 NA CARNNRWTYEQYF TGTGCCAGAAATAACAGGTGGACCTACGAGCAGTACTTC
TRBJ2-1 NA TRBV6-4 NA CASSPEGGLDEQFF TGTGCCAGCAGCCCAGAGGGCGGTCTGGATGAGCAGTTCTTC
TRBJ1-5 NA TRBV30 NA CAWSRAVNQPQHF TGTGCCTGGAGTAGGGCAGTGAATCAGCCCCAGCATTTT
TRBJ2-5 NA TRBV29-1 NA CSVGEETQYF TGCAGCGTTGGGGAGGAAACCCAGTACTTC
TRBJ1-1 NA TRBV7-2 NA CASRREVGYSEAFF TGTGCCAGCAGGAGAGAAGTCGGCTACTCTGAAGCTTTCTTT
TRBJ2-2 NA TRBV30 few CAWIYSGGMNTGELFF TGTGCCTGGATTTATTCCGGGGGAATGAACACCGGGGAGCTGTTTTTT
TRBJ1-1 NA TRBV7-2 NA CASSLESLMNTEAFF TGTGCCAGCAGCTTAGAAAGCCTCATGAACACTGAAGCTTTCTTT
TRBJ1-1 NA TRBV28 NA CASSLRENTEAFF TGTGCCAGCAGTCTCAGAGAAAACACTGAAGCTTTCTTT
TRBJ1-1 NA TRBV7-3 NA CASSLDLNTEAFF TGTGCCAGTAGCTTGGACCTGAACACTGAAGCTTTCTTT
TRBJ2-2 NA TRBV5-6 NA CASSWGGVDSGELFF TGTGCCAGCAGCTGGGGCGGGGTGGACTCCGGGGAGCTGTTTTTT
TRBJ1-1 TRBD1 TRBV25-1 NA CASSEAGGTEAFF TGTGCCAGCAGTGAGGCAGGGGGAACTGAAGCTTTCTTT
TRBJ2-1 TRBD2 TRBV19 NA CASSKTGTSGRNEQFF TGTGCCAGTAGTAAAACTGGGACTAGCGGGAGGAATGAGCAGTTCTTC
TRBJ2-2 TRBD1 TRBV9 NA CASSFRDRDIGELFF TGTGCCAGCAGCTTCCGGGACAGGGACATCGGGGAGCTGTTTTTT
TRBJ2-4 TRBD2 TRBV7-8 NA CASSLLTGGSIVKNIQYF TGTGCCAGCAGCTTATTGACGGGAGGTTCAATAGTCAAAAACATTCAGTACTTC
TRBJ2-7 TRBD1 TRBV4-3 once CASSLGQGEDYEQYF TGCGCCAGCAGCCTCGGACAGGGAGAGGACTACGAGCAGTACTTC
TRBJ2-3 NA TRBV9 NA CASSPRSDTQYF TGTGCCAGCAGCCCCCGGTCAGATACGCAGTATTTT
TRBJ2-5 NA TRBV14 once CASSQSHYLETQYF TGTGCCAGCAGCCAAAGTCACTATTTGGAGACCCAGTACTTC
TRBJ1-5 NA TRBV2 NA CASSEGRTSNQPQHF TGTGCCAGCAGTGAAGGGAGGACAAGCAATCAGCCCCAGCATTTT
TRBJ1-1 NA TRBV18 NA CASSPPSLGGTEAFF TGTGCCAGCTCACCCCCATCATTAGGGGGCACTGAAGCTTTCTTT
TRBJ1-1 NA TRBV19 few CASSILRRQVF TGTGCCAGTAGTATTCTTCGGCGACAGGTTTTT
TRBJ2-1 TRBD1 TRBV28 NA CAILTGVDEQFF TGTGCCATCCTGACAGGGGTTGATGAGCAGTTCTTC
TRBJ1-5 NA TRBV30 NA CAWSADSNQPQHF TGTGCCTGGAGTGCAGATAGCAATCAGCCCCAGCATTTT
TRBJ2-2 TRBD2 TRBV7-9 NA CASSLAAGGGMAGELFF TGTGCCAGCAGCTTAGCAGCGGGAGGCGGAATGGCCGGGGAGCTGTTTTTT
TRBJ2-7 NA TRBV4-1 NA CASSQVDSSSYEQYF TGCGCCAGCAGCCAAGTTGACTCTAGCTCCTACGAGCAGTACTTC